These 17 T cell receptor beta chains came from one sample sequenced in a study of blood T cell repertoires in COVID-19. Only in-frame clones appear in the TCRdb table, and some are missing; sequencing was by immunoSEQ multiplex PCR. Here the sample spans tens of thousands of clones, roughly 90% being singletons. The source material was peripheral blood. All receptors derive from a human donor in a cohort sampled during active COVID-19.

This CDR3 is CASSLFNPGADTQYF. CDR3 bases: TGTGCCAGCAGCTTATTCAACCCAGGGGCAGATACGCAGTATTTT. This sequence joins TRBV7-9 and TRBJ2-3; tentative D call: TRBD1 (6 bases). V lost 2 bases and J lost 4, with 13 bases in between. Germline CDR1 and CDR2: SEHNR and FQNEAQ (reference sequence). The CDR3 loop spans 15 amino acids.

The rearrangement joins TRBV13 to TRBJ2-7; TRBD1 aligns across 9 bases. Germline V gene sequence: CDR1 PRHDT, CDR2 FYEKMQ (reference sequence). The CDR3 runs 14 residues. The V and J ends lost 1 base and 5 bases, in that order; junction bases with no gene match: 3. Written as DNA, the CDR3 is TGTGCCAGCAGCTTAGAAGGGACAGGGCACGAGCAGTACTTC. It yields the protein CASSLEGTGHEQYF.

This clone was picked up a small number of times. The V gene is TRBV30, the J gene TRBJ2-7, with D maybe TRBD2 (5 bases). The CDR3 length is 13 residues. Germline CDR1 is GTSNPN and CDR2 is SVGIG (reference sequence). V shed 0 bases and J shed 5 bases, with 11 bases lying between them. The CDR3 nucleotides read TGTGCCTGGAGTGTCCGGGATAACCACGAGCAGTACTTC. Translating gives CAWSVRDNHEQYF.

This clone occurred a few times. The chain carries TRBV5-6 and TRBJ2-2, with TRBD1 identical over 12 bases. The V segment lost 3 bases and the J segment 1 base; nucleotides outside the gene matches: 4. The CDR3 runs 17 residues. Germline V gene data show CDR1 as SGHDT and CDR2 as YYEEEE. Here the CDR3 reads CASSSGQGAGNTGELFF. DNA of the CDR3: TGTGCCAGCAGCTCGGGACAGGGGGCTGGGAACACCGGGGAGCTGTTTTTT.

The rearrangement joins TRBV19 to TRBJ1-1; D gene unclear. The germline V and J ends were trimmed by 5 bases and 0 bases, with 10 bases remaining between them. The CDR3 is 14 residues long. CDR1 LNHDA and CDR2 SQIVND come from the germline V gene (reference sequence). Here the CDR3 reads CASSASRLNTEAFF. The CDR3 region has the DNA TGTGCCAGTAGTGCTTCCAGGTTGAACACTGAAGCTTTCTTT. Looking up the rest from reference TRBV19 and TRBJ1-1 gives the full variable domain: DGGITQSPKYLFRKEGQNVTLSCEQNLNHDAMYWYRQDPGQGLRLIYYSQIVNDFQKGDIAEGYSVSREKKESFPLTVTSAQKNPTAFYLCASSASRLNTEAFFGQGTRLTVV.

CDR3 protein: CASSPGEATSSYNEQFF. Here the CDR3 DNA reads TGTGCCAGCTCACCAGGGGAGGCTACCAGCTCCTACAATGAGCAGTTCTTC. This chain uses TRBV18 with TRBJ2-1, with D maybe TRBD2 (6 bases). Germline CDR1 and CDR2: KGHSH and LQKENI. The CDR3 loop spans 17 amino acids. The ends were cut back, 2 bases at V and 0 bases at J, with 14 bases in the middle. Combining the CDR3 with reference TRBV18 and TRBJ2-1 gives the whole variable domain NAGVMQNPRHLVRRRGQEARLRCSPMKGHSHVYWYRQLPEEGLKFMVYLQKENIIDESGMPKERFSAEFPKEGPSILRIQQVVRGDSAAYFCASSPGEATSSYNEQFFGPGTRLTVL.

J is TRBJ1-6 and V is TRBV27; 11 bases align to TRBD1. From germline, CDR1 is MNHEY and CDR2 SMNVEV (reference sequence). With 6 bases clipped from V and 7 bases from J, the junction kept 2 bases outside the gene matches. The CDR3 loop spans 14 amino acids. CDR3: CASSRDRGNSPLHF. As DNA, the CDR3 is TGTGCCAGCAGCCGGGACAGGGGGAATTCACCCCTCCACTTT.

The genes are TRBV6-6 and TRBJ2-7, with TRBD2 matching 11 bases. J gave up 4 bases and V 6 bases, and 5 bases lay outside the gene matches. The V gene's germline CDR1 is MNHNY and CDR2 SVGAGI (reference sequence). The CDR3 has 14 amino acids. CDR3: CASSIAGGRYEQYF. The CDR3 DNA sequence: TGTGCCAGCAGCATAGCGGGGGGGAGGTACGAGCAGTACTTC.

This sequence joins TRBV5-1 and TRBJ1-2, with D possibly being TRBD1 (5 bases). The ends were cut back, 4 bases at V and 7 bases at J, with 17 bases in the middle. CDR3 size: 14 residues. Germline loops: CDR1 SGHRS, CDR2 YFSETQ. CDR3 sequence (DNA): TGCGCCAGCAGCCCTAGGAGCCTCGGGGGTGGCTACACCTTC. Protein product: CASSPRSLGGGYTF. The variable domain in full, completed from reference TRBV5-1 and TRBJ1-2, reads KAGVTQTPRYLIKTRGQQVTLSCSPISGHRSVSWYQQTPGQGLQFLFEYFSETQRNKGNFPGRFSGRQFSNSRSEMNVSTLELGDSALYLCASSPRSLGGGYTFGSGTRLTVV.

The rearrangement uses TRBV15 and TRBJ2-7; 9 bases are a match to TRBD1. CDR1 is LNHNV, CDR2 YYDKDF, per germline (reference sequence). Germline trimming cut 3 bases from V and 6 bases from J; bases unmatched to any gene: 9. There are 15 residues in the CDR3. CDR3 DNA sequence: TGTGCCACCAGCAGTTCCGGGACAGGGCCTGGCGAGCAGTACTTC. This translates into CATSSSGTGPGEQYF. The full variable domain, with the rest looked up from reference TRBV15 and TRBJ2-7, is DAMVIQNPRYQVTQFGKPVTLSCSQTLNHNVMYWYQQKSSQAPKLLFHYYDKDFNNEADTPDNFQSRRPNTSFCFLDIRSPGLGDTAMYLCATSSSGTGPGEQYFGPGTRLTVT.

The chain has TRBV7-3 and TRBJ2-7; TRBD1 aligns across 7 bases. Germline V lookup: CDR1 SGHTA, CDR2 FQGTGA. The V and J ends lost 6 bases and 2 bases, in that order; junction bases with no gene match: 7. The length of the CDR3 is 14 residues. The DNA of the CDR3 is TGTGCCAGCAGTCTACAGGGGCGGACCTACGAGCAGTACTTC. Protein: CASSLQGRTYEQYF. Combining the CDR3 with reference TRBV7-3 and TRBJ2-7 gives the whole variable domain GAGVSQTPSNKVTEKGKYVELRCDPISGHTALYWYRQSLGQGPEFLIYFQGTGAADDSGLPNDRFFAVRPEGSVSTLKIQRTERGDSAVYLCASSLQGRTYEQYFGPGTRLTVT.

This rearrangement joins TRBV24-1 to TRBJ2-1; D perhaps matches TRBD1 (7 bases). Looked up from germline, CDR1 is KGHDR and CDR2 is SFDVKD. The CDR3 length is 15 residues. Trimming pared 4 bases from V and 5 bases from J, leaving 14 bases between. Written as DNA, the CDR3 is TGTGCCACCAGTGAGCGGACAGGAGGGAACAATGAGCAGTTCTTC. Encoded protein: CATSERTGGNNEQFF.

The genes are TRBV19 and TRBJ1-1; D is ambiguous. The V end was cut by 5 bases, the J end by 4 bases, with 14 bases between. The CDR3 totals 14 residues. Per germline, CDR1 LNHDA and CDR2 SQIVND (reference sequence). CDR3 sequence reads: CASSLPVVPTEAFF. In DNA form, the CDR3 reads TGTGCCAGTAGTCTCCCGGTGGTCCCCACTGAAGCTTTCTTT. The complete variable domain, with remaining parts taken from reference TRBV19 and TRBJ1-1, reads DGGITQSPKYLFRKEGQNVTLSCEQNLNHDAMYWYRQDPGQGLRLIYYSQIVNDFQKGDIAEGYSVSREKKESFPLTVTSAQKNPTAFYLCASSLPVVPTEAFFGQGTRLTVV.

This chain links TRBV30 with TRBJ1-1; 7 nucleotides agree with TRBD1. V dropped 0 bases and J dropped 4; count of bases not matched to a gene: 5. CDR3 length: 14 amino acids. The germline V gene has CDR1 GTSNPN and CDR2 SVGIG (reference sequence). Here the CDR3 reads CAWSVHRGLTEAFF. Written as DNA, the CDR3 is TGTGCCTGGAGTGTACACAGGGGCCTCACTGAAGCTTTCTTT.

The chain couples TRBV30 to TRBJ2-7; 7 nucleotides align to TRBD1. This CDR3 comprises 13 residues. CDR1 and CDR2 from the germline V gene are GTSNPN and SVGIG (reference sequence). V shed 4 bases, J shed 3 bases, and the junction held 6 bases outside the gene matches. The CDR3 DNA sequence: TGTGCCTGGACGCGACAGGGTATCTACGAGCAGTACTTC. Translation gives CAWTRQGIYEQYF.

The rearrangement uses TRBV2 and TRBJ1-6; tentatively, D is TRBD1 (6 bases). CDR1 SNHLY and CDR2 FYNNEI come from the germline V gene. V was trimmed by 7 bases and J by 11 bases, leaving 24 bases between them. There are 16 residues in the CDR3. The CDR3 nucleotides are TGTGCCAGCATGAGAGACAGGACAAGCCCAGCCACACCCCTCCACTTT. As protein: CASMRDRTSPATPLHF.

The chain carries TRBV9 and TRBJ1-1; TRBD1 is a possible D gene (6 bases). Trimming stripped 4 bases from V and 0 bases from J, with 10 bases between. The CDR3 runs to 14 residues. The germline gives CDR1 SGDLS, CDR2 YYNGEE. CDR3 residues: CASSSDSMNTEAFF. The CDR3 region has the DNA TGTGCCAGCAGCTCGGACAGCATGAACACTGAAGCTTTCTTT.